This T cell receptor beta chain originates from a study of cytomegalovirus exposure and HLA in healthy donors. Study results and limitations: Both high specificity and high sensitivity reportedly marked the classifier's diagnosis of cytomegalovirus status. According to the study, roughly 160 TCR beta chains were cytomegalovirus-associated.

Primers included in the PCR were 60 Vbeta and 13 Jbeta primers. TCRdb's table, derived via immunoSEQ multiplex PCR, lists solely in-frame clones and lacks some. The sample carries more than 150,000 clones, roughly 80% recorded once. This CDR3 is 17 amino acids long. Germline values: CDR1 SGHKS, CDR2 YYEKEE (reference sequence). V gave up 0 bases and J gave up 0 bases, with 10 bases separating them. Regarding this clone: What it recognizes is unknown.

Each of the donors was a healthy bone marrow donor. The rearrangement links TRBV5-5 to TRBJ2-6; D possibly corresponds to TRBD1 (5 bases). Sequencing input: PBMCs. This clonotype was sampled from a man in his forties or fifties in good health and CMV-seropositive. CDR3 DNA: TGTGCCAGCAGCTTGGATGAGACAGCCTCTGGGGCCAACGTCCTGACTTTC. It translates to CASSLDETASGANVLTF.